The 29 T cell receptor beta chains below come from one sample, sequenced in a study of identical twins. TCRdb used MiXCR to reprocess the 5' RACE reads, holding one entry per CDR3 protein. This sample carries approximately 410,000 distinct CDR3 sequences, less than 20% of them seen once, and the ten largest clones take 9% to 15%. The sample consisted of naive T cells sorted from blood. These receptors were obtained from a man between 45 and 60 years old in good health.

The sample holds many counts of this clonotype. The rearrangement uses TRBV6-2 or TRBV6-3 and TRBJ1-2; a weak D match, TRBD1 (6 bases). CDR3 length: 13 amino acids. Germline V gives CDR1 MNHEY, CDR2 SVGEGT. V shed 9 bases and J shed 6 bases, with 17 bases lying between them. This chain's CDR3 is CASATGRMDGYTF. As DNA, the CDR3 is TGTGCCAGTGCGACAGGAAGAATGGATGGCTACACCTTC.

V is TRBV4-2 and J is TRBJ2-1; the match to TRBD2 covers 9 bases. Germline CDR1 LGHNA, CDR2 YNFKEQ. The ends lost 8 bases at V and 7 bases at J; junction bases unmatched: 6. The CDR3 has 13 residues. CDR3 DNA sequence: TGTGCCAGCCATAGCGGGAGAGGAAATGAGCAGTTCTTC. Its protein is CASHSGRGNEQFF.

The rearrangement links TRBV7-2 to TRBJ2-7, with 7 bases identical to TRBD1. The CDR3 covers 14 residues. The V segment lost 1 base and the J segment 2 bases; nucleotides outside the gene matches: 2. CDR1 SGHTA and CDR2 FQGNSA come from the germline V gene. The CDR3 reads CASSLEGAPYEQYF. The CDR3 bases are TGTGCCAGCAGCTTAGAGGGGGCCCCCTACGAGCAGTACTTC.

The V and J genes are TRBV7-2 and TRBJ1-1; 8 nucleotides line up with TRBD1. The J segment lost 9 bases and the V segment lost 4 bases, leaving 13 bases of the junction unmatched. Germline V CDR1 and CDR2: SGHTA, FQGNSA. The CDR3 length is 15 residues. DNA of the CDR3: TGTGCCAGCAGCTCCCGACAGGGGTCAACACTGAAAGCTTTCTTT. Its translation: CASSSRQGSTLKAFF.

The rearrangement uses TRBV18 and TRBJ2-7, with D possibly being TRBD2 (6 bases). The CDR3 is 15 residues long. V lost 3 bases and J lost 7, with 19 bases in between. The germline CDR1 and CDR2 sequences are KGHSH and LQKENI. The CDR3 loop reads CASSPGSGARREQYF. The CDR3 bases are TGTGCCAGCTCACCCGGGAGTGGGGCAAGGAGGGAGCAGTACTTC.

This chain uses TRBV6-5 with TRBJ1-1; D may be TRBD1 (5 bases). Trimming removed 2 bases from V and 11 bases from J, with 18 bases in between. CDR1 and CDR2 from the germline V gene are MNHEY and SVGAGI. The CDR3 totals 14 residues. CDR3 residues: CASSYRTGYGDAFF. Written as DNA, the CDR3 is TGTGCCAGCAGTTACCGGACCGGGTATGGGGACGCTTTCTTT.

CDR3 nucleotides: TGCGCCAGCCAGAAAATCATGGGAGGACAGGGGAATGAGCAGTTCTTC. Its translation is CASQKIMGGQGNEQFF. The J gene is TRBJ2-1, the V gene TRBV5-1, with 9 bases aligning to TRBD1. There are 16 residues in the CDR3. Germline assignment: CDR1 SGHRS and CDR2 YFSETQ. J gave up 7 bases and V 7 bases, and 15 bases lay outside the gene matches.

The CDR3 is CASSNPSGNEQFF. In DNA, the CDR3 is TGTGCCAGCAGTAACCCATCAGGGAATGAGCAGTTCTTC. The gene calls are TRBV6-5 and TRBJ2-1, with D perhaps TRBD1 (5 bases). The V and J ends lost 5 bases and 7 bases respectively, with 12 bases between them. CDR1 is MNHEY and CDR2 is SVGAGI in the germline V gene. This CDR3 region has 13 residues.

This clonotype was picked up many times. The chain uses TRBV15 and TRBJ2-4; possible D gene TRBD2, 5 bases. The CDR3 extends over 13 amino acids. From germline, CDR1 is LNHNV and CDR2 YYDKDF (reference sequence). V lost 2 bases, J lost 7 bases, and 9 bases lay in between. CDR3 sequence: CATSRRDDNIQYF. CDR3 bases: TGTGCCACCAGCAGACGGGATGACAACATTCAGTACTTC. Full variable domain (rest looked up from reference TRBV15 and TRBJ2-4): DAMVIQNPRYQVTQFGKPVTLSCSQTLNHNVMYWYQQKSSQAPKLLFHYYDKDFNNEADTPDNFQSRRPNTSFCFLDIRSPGLGDTAMYLCATSRRDDNIQYFGAGTRLSVL.

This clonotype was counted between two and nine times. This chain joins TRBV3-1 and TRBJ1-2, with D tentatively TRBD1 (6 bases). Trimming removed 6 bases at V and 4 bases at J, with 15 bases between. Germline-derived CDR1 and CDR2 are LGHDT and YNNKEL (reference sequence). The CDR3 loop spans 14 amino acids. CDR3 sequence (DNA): TGTGCCAGCAGGGTACAGGGAGGAGGCTATGGCTACACCTTC. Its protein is CASRVQGGGYGYTF.

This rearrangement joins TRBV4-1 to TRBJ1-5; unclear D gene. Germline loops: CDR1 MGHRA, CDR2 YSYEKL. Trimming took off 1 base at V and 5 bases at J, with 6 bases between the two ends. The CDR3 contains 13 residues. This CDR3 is CASSQVDDQPQHF. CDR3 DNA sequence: TGCGCCAGCAGCCAAGTCGACGATCAGCCCCAGCATTTT.

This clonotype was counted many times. CDR3 nucleotides: TGCAGCGTTGCTGAGGGGTCCCTCTATGGCTACACCTTC. This codes for CSVAEGSLYGYTF. The rearrangement uses TRBV29-1 and TRBJ1-2, with D possibly matching TRBD1 (5 bases). V gave up 4 bases and J gave up 4 bases, with 13 bases separating them. Germline-derived CDR1 and CDR2 are SQVTM and ANQGSEA. CDR3 size: 13 residues. Supplemented by reference TRBV29-1 and TRBJ1-2, the full variable domain reads SAVISQKPSRDICQRGTSLTIQCQVDSQVTMMFWYRQQPGQSLTLIATANQGSEATYESGFVIDKFPISRPNLTFSTLTVSNMSPEDSSIYLCSVAEGSLYGYTFGSGTRLTVV.

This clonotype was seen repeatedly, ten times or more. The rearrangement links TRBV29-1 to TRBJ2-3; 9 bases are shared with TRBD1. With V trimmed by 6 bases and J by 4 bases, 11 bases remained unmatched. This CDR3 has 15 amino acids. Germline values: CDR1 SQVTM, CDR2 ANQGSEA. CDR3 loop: CSVSSGTGFADTQYF. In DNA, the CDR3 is TGCAGCGTCTCCTCCGGGACAGGGTTCGCAGATACGCAGTATTTT.

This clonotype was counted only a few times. The CDR3 loop reads CSARDLLAGPYEQYF. Written as DNA, the CDR3 is TGCAGTGCTAGAGATCTTCTAGCGGGACCCTACGAGCAGTACTTC. The chain recombines TRBV20-1 with TRBJ2-7; 9 bases are shared with TRBD2. J was trimmed by 2 bases and V by 0 bases; bases with no gene match: 5. CDR3 length: 15 amino acids. Germline V gives CDR1 DFQATT, CDR2 SNEGSKA (reference sequence).

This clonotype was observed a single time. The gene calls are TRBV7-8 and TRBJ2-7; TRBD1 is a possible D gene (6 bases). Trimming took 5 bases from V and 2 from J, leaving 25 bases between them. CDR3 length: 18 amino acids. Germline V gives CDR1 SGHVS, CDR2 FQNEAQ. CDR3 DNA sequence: TGTGCCAGCAGCCTAGGCCCGCGACAGGCCCTCGGAACCTACGAGCAGTACTTC. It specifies CASSLGPRQALGTYEQYF.

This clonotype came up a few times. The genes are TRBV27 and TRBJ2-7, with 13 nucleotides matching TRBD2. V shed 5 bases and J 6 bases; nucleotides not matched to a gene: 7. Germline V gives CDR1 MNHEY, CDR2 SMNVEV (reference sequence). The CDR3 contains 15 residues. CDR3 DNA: TGTGCCAGCAGTCCGCGGACTAGCGGGAGCGTCGAGCAGTACTTC. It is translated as CASSPRTSGSVEQYF.

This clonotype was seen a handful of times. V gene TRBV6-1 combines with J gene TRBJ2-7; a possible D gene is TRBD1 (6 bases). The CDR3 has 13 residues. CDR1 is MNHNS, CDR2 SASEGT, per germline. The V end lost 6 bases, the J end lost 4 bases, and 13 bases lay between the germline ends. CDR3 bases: TGTGCCAGCAGACAGGGTCCCCCTTACGAGCAGTACTTC. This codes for CASRQGPPYEQYF.

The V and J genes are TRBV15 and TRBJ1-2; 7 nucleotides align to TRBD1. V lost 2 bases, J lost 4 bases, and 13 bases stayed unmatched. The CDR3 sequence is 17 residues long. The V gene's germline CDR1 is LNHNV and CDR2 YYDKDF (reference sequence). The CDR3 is CATSRRQGPTNFYGYTF. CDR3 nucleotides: TGTGCCACCAGCAGAAGACAGGGTCCAACTAATTTCTATGGCTACACCTTC. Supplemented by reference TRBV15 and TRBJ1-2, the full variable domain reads DAMVIQNPRYQVTQFGKPVTLSCSQTLNHNVMYWYQQKSSQAPKLLFHYYDKDFNNEADTPDNFQSRRPNTSFCFLDIRSPGLGDTAMYLCATSRRQGPTNFYGYTFGSGTRLTVV.

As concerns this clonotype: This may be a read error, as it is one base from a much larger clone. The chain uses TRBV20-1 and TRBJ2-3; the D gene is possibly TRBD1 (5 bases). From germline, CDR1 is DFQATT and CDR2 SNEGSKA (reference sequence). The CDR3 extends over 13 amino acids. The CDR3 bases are TGCAGTGTCTCCTTCCTAAGCACAGGTACGCAGTATTTT. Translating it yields CSVSFLSTGTQYF.

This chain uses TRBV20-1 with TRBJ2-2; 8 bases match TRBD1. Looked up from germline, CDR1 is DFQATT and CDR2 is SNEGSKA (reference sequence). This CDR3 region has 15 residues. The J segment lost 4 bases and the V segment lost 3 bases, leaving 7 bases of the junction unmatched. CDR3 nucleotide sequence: TGCAGTGCTAGTCCGGGACAGGACCCCACCGGGGAGCTGTTTTTT. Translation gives CSASPGQDPTGELFF.

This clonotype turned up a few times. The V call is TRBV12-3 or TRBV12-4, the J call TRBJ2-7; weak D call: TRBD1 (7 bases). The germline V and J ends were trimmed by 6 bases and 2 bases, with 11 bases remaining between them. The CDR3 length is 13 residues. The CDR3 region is CASRRDSTYEQYF. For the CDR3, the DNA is TGTGCCAGCAGGCGGGACAGTACCTACGAGCAGTACTTC.

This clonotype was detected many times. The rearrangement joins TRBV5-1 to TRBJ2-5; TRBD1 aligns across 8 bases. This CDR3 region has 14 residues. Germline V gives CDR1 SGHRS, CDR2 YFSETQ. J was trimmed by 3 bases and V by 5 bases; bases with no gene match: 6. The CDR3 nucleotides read TGCGCCAGCAGTCCGACAGGGGAGGAAGAGACCCAGTACTTC. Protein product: CASSPTGEEETQYF.

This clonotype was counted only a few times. In DNA, the CDR3 is TGTGCCATCAGTGGACAGGGAGGATATGGCTACACCTTC. Amino acids: CAISGQGGYGYTF. This sequence joins TRBV10-3 and TRBJ1-2; 7 bases are a match to TRBD1. The V and J ends lost 4 bases and 5 bases, in that order; junction bases with no gene match: 4. The length of the CDR3 is 13 residues. Germline CDR1 and CDR2: ENHRY and SYGVKD.

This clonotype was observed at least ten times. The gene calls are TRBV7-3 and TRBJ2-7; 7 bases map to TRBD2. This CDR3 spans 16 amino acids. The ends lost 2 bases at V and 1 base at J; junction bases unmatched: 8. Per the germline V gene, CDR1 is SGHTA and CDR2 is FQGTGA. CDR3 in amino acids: CASSLYGGSPSYEQYF. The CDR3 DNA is TGTGCCAGCAGCTTATATGGCGGGAGTCCATCCTACGAGCAGTACTTC. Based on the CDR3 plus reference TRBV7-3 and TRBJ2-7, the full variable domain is GAGVSQTPSNKVTEKGKYVELRCDPISGHTALYWYRQSLGQGPEFLIYFQGTGAADDSGLPNDRFFAVRPEGSVSTLKIQRTERGDSAVYLCASSLYGGSPSYEQYFGPGTRLTVT.

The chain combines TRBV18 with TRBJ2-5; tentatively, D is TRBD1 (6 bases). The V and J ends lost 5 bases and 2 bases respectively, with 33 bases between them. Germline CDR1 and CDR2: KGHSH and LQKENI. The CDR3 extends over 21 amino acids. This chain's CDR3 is CASSLYTKGSTPQGMQETQYF. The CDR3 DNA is TGTGCCAGCTCATTATATACCAAGGGAAGTACGCCCCAGGGGATGCAAGAGACCCAGTACTTC.

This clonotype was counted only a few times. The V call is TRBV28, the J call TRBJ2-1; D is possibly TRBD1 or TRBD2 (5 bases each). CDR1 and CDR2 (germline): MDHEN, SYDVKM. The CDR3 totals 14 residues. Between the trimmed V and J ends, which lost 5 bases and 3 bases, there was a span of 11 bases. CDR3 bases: TGTGCCAGCAGTATACAGGAGGACTACAATGAGCAGTTCTTC. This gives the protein CASSIQEDYNEQFF.

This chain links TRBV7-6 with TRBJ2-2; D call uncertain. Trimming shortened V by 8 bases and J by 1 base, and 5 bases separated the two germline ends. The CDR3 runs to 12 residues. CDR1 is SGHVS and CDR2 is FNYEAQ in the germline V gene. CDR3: CASSGNTGELFF. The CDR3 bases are TGTGCCAGCTCAGGGAACACCGGGGAGCTGTTTTTT.

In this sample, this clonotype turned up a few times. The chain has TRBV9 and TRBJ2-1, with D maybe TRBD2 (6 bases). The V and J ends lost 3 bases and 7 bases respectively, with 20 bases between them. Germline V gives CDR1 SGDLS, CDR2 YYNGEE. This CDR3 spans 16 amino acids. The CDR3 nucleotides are TGTGCCAGCAGCGGCCCTAGCGCTCCTATGGGGAATGAGCAGTTCTTC. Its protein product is CASSGPSAPMGNEQFF.

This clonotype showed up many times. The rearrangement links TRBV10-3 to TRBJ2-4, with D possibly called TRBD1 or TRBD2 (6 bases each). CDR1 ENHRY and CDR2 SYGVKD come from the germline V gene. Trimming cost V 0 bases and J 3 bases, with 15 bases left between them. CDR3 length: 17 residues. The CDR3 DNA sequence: TGTGCCATCAGTGAGTCGTGGGGGGCTGGAGGCAAAAACATTCAGTACTTC. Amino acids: CAISESWGAGGKNIQYF.